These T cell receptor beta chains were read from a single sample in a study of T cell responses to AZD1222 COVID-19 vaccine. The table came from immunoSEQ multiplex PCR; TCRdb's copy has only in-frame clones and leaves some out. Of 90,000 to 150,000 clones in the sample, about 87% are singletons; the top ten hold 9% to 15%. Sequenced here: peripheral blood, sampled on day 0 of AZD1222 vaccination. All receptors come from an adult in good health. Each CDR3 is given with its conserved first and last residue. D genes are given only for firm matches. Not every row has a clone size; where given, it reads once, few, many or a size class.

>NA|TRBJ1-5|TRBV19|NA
CASSFAGGGQPQHF
TGTGCCAGTAGTTTTGCGGGGGGGGGTCAGCCCCAGCATTTT
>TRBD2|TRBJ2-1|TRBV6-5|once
CASRKGTSGFNEQFF
TGTGCCAGCAGAAAAGGGACTAGCGGATTCAATGAGCAGTTCTTC
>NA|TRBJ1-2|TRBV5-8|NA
CASSLAVRVYGYTF
TGTGCCAGCAGCTTGGCTGTCAGAGTTTATGGCTACACCTTC
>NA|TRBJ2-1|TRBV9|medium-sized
CASSADGSSYNEQFF
TGTGCCAGCAGCGCCGACGGGAGCTCCTACAATGAGCAGTTCTTC
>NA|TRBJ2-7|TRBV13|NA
CASSLHGTGVPYEQYF
TGTGCCAGCAGCTTACATGGAACGGGTGTCCCCTACGAGCAGTACTTC
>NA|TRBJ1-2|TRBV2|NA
CASSGQDGLNYGYTF
TGTGCCAGCAGTGGACAGGATGGCCTTAACTATGGCTACACCTTC
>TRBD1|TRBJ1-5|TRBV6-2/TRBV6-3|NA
CASSYIRDSAGKPQHF
TGTGCCAGCAGTTATATAAGGGACAGCGCCGGGAAGCCCCAGCATTTT
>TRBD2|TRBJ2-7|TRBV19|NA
CASGLAGGDEQYF
TGTGCATCCGGACTAGCGGGGGGGGATGAGCAGTACTTC
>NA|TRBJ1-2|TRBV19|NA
CASRPVSLTDSLSYGYTF
TGTGCCAGTAGACCCGTGAGCCTAACGGACAGCCTTAGCTATGGCTACACCTTC
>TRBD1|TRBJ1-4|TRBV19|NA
CASREQGGATNEKLFF
TGTGCCAGTAGAGAGCAGGGGGGCGCAACTAATGAAAAACTGTTTTTT
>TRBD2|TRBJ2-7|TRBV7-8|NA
CASSRTGTSGRITYEQYF
TGTGCCAGCAGCCGAACGGGGACTAGCGGGAGGATCACCTACGAGCAGTACTTC
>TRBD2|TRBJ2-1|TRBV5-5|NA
CASLGREGAYNEQFF
TGTGCCAGCCTAGGGCGGGAGGGCGCCTACAATGAGCAGTTCTTC
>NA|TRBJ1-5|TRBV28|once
CASSLWIVSNQPQHF
TGTGCCAGCAGTTTATGGATCGTCAGCAATCAGCCCCAGCATTTT
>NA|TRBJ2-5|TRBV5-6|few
CASSLYLWKTQYF
TGTGCCAGCAGCTTGTACCTGTGGAAGACCCAGTACTTC
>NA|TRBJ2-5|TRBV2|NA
CASILETQYF
TGTGCCAGCATTTTAGAGACCCAGTACTTC
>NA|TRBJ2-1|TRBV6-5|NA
CASSPTRFSYNEQFF
TGTGCCAGCAGCCCGACTAGATTCTCCTACAATGAGCAGTTCTTC
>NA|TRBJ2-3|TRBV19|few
CASNVGAATDTQYF
TGTGCCAGTAATGTGGGGGCTGCCACAGATACGCAGTATTTT
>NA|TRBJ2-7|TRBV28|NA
CASSFPRDPYEQYF
TGTGCCAGCAGTTTCCCCAGGGACCCCTACGAGCAGTACTTC
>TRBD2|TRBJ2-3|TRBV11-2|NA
CASSLFGTSADTQYF
TGTGCCAGCAGCTTATTCGGGACTAGCGCAGATACGCAGTATTTT
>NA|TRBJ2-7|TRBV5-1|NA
CASRVGSVTYEQYF
TGCGCCAGCAGGGTGGGTAGCGTTACCTACGAGCAGTACTTC
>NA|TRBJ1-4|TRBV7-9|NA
CASSRDSSGEKLFF
TGTGCCAGCAGCAGGGACTCCTCTGGAGAAAAACTGTTTTTT
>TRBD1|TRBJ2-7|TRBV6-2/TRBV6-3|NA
CASSLNRGRYEQYF
TGTGCCAGCAGTCTTAACAGGGGACGGTACGAGCAGTACTTC
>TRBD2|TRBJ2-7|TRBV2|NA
CASSEVLAVSYEQYF
TGTGCCAGCAGTGAAGTCCTAGCGGTCTCCTACGAGCAGTACTTC
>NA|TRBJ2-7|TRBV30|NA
CAWSASDEQYF
TGTGCCTGGAGTGCTTCGGACGAGCAGTACTTC
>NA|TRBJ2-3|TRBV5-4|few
CASSSGKRTIPDTQYF
TGTGCCAGCAGCTCGGGAAAAAGGACTATCCCAGATACGCAGTATTTT
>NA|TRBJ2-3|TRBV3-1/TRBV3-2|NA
CASSQDWRETDTQYF
TGTGCCAGCAGCCAAGATTGGAGGGAGACAGATACGCAGTATTTT
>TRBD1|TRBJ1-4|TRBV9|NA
CASSVTGTGGEKLFF
TGTGCCAGCAGCGTCACCGGGACAGGGGGGGAAAAACTGTTTTTT
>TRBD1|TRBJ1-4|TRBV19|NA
CASTASPGGWEKLFF
TGTGCCAGTACGGCCTCGCCAGGGGGCTGGGAAAAACTGTTTTTT
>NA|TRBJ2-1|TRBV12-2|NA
CASRPGQGANDEQFF
TGTGCAAGTCGCCCTGGACAGGGGGCTAATGATGAGCAGTTCTTC
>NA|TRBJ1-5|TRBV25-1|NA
CASGVSNQPQHF
TGTGCCAGCGGGGTTAGCAATCAGCCCCAGCATTTT
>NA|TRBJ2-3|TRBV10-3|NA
CAIRQDRGITDTQYF
TGTGCCATCAGGCAGGACCGGGGAATCACAGATACGCAGTATTTT
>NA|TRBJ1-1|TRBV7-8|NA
CASSFRELKGTEAFF
TGTGCCAGCAGCTTCCGGGAGCTTAAGGGCACTGAAGCTTTCTTT
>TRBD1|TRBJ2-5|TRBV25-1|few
CASSNSGGRETQYF
TGTGCCAGCAGCAATTCAGGGGGCAGGGAGACCCAGTACTTC
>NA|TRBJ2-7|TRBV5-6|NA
CASSYDRTYEQYF
TGTGCCAGCAGCTATGACAGGACCTACGAGCAGTACTTC
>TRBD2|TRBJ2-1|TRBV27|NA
CASSLIAGLGNEQFF
TGTGCCAGCAGTCTGATAGCGGGACTGGGTAATGAGCAGTTCTTC
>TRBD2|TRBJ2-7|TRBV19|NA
CASTVAGEYEQYF
TGTGCCAGTACTGTAGCGGGAGAGTACGAGCAGTACTTC
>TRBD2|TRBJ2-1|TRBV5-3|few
CARSLSGAPLF
TGTGCCAGAAGCCTTAGCGGGGCGCCGCTCTTC
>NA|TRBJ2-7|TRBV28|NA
CASSLVGDEQYF
TGTGCCAGCAGTTTGGTGGGTGACGAGCAGTACTTC
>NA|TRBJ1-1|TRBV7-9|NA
CASSLSVNTEAFF
TGTGCCAGCAGCTTAAGTGTGAACACTGAAGCTTTCTTT
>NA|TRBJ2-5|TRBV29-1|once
CSVLPEGQETQYF
TGCAGCGTTCTCCCTGAGGGGCAGGAGACCCAGTACTTC
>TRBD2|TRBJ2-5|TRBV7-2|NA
CASSLAPSGGRETQYF
TGTGCCAGCAGCTTAGCGCCTAGCGGGGGGAGGGAGACCCAGTACTTC
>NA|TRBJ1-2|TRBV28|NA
CASSRGAPDYGYTF
TGTGCCAGCTCTCGAGGGGCTCCGGACTATGGCTACACCTTC
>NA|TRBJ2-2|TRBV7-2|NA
CASSFQGLGFANTGELFF
TGTGCCAGCAGCTTTCAGGGATTAGGTTTCGCGAACACCGGGGAGCTGTTTTTT
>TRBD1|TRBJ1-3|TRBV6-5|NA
CASTTGAGNTIYF
TGTGCCAGCACGACAGGGGCTGGAAACACCATATATTTT